This record looks at one T cell receptor beta chain sequence and its context. This entry is derived from a study of shared clonotypes between healthy human individuals. Using immunoSEQ multiplex PCR, the repertoire was profiled, and TCRdb retains in-frame clones only, with some absent. This sample has approximately 2,000,000 clones; about 90% occur once, and the top ten carry approximately 0.4%. J gave up 9 bases and V 0 bases, and 5 bases lay outside the gene matches. CDR1 and CDR2 from the germline V gene are SGHRS and YFSETQ. The CDR3 loop spans 15 amino acids. The sequence came from a man aged 18 to 35 in good health. Some clones in this sample may be carry-over from other donors' samples. The sample was naive CD4+ T cells from PBMCs. Subset here: CD45RA+ positively selected. The chain couples TRBV5-1 to TRBJ2-1; 11 positions match TRBD2. The CDR3 here is CASSLALAGGIEQFF. The CDR3 bases are TGCGCCAGCAGCTTGGCGCTAGCGGGAGGTATTGAGCAGTTCTTC.